These T cell receptor beta chains were read from a single sample in a study of vaccination and CD4 T cells after COVID-19. These receptors have no identified antigens. Via MiXCR, TCRdb re-called the PCR reads, giving one row per CDR3 protein. Of over 9,500 distinct CDR3 sequences listed, 40% are singletons. Sequencing used CD4+ T cells from blood, cultured in vitro. These receptors originate from a human donor in good health. The CDR3 runs from the conserved cysteine through the conserved F or W. D genes are given only for firm matches. Clone size is given for some rows only: seen once, a few or many times, or a class if the clone is expanded.

v_call: TRBV28; j_call: TRBJ2-1; d_call: NA; clone_size: NA; cdr3_nt: TGTGCCAGCAGGACGAACTACAATGAGCAGTTCTTC; cdr3_aa: CASRTNYNEQFF
v_call: TRBV21-1; j_call: TRBJ2-3; d_call: NA; clone_size: NA; cdr3_nt: TGTGCCAGCAGCAATCGGGCCATAAGCACAGATACGCAGTATTTT; cdr3_aa: CASSNRAISTDTQYF
v_call: TRBV6-1; j_call: TRBJ2-5; d_call: NA; clone_size: NA; cdr3_nt: TGTGCCAGCAGTGGATGGGGAATCCAAGAGACCCAGTACTTC; cdr3_aa: CASSGWGIQETQYF
v_call: TRBV7-9; j_call: TRBJ2-5; d_call: NA; clone_size: NA; cdr3_nt: TGTGCCAGCAGCTTACGGCTTGCAGGGAAAGAGACCCAGTACTTC; cdr3_aa: CASSLRLAGKETQYF
v_call: TRBV6-4; j_call: TRBJ2-1; d_call: TRBD1; clone_size: NA; cdr3_nt: TGTGCCAGCAGTGACGGGACAGGGGGCAATGAGCAGTTCTTC; cdr3_aa: CASSDGTGGNEQFF
v_call: TRBV5-1; j_call: TRBJ2-2; d_call: NA; clone_size: NA; cdr3_nt: TGCGCCAGCAACTTGGACGGGGCGGGGGAGCTGTTTTTT; cdr3_aa: CASNLDGAGELFF
v_call: TRBV24-1; j_call: TRBJ2-3; d_call: NA; clone_size: few; cdr3_nt: TGTGCCACCAGTGATTTACGCGGTTCTGGCGATACGCAGTATTTT; cdr3_aa: CATSDLRGSGDTQYF
v_call: TRBV5-1; j_call: TRBJ1-1; d_call: TRBD1; clone_size: NA; cdr3_nt: TGCGCCAGCAGCGCAGCCGGGACAGCAAACACTGAAGCTTTCTTT; cdr3_aa: CASSAAGTANTEAFF
v_call: TRBV6-2/TRBV6-3; j_call: TRBJ1-6; d_call: NA; clone_size: NA; cdr3_nt: TGTGCCAGCACCACAACGGTAGGACCCCTCCACTTT; cdr3_aa: CASTTTVGPLHF
v_call: TRBV19; j_call: TRBJ1-2; d_call: NA; clone_size: NA; cdr3_nt: TGTGCCAGTAGTATATCGGGTGGGAACTATGGCTACACCTTC; cdr3_aa: CASSISGGNYGYTF
v_call: TRBV7-8; j_call: TRBJ1-4; d_call: NA; clone_size: NA; cdr3_nt: TGTGCCAGCAGGAGGGGCACTAATGAAAAACTGTTTTTT; cdr3_aa: CASRRGTNEKLFF
v_call: TRBV20-1; j_call: TRBJ1-6; d_call: NA; clone_size: NA; cdr3_nt: TGCAGTGCCCCCAACCGGGGGATTATCAATTCACCCCTCCACTTT; cdr3_aa: CSAPNRGIINSPLHF
v_call: TRBV27; j_call: TRBJ1-5; d_call: TRBD1; clone_size: NA; cdr3_nt: TGTGCCAGCAGTTCAAGGACAGGGAGGGTTGATAGCAATCAGCCCCAGCATTTT; cdr3_aa: CASSSRTGRVDSNQPQHF
v_call: TRBV20-1; j_call: TRBJ2-7; d_call: TRBD1; clone_size: few; cdr3_nt: TGCAGTGTACAGGGGACAGGGGCTTCCTACGAGCAGTACTTC; cdr3_aa: CSVQGTGASYEQYF
v_call: TRBV7-2; j_call: TRBJ2-7; d_call: NA; clone_size: few; cdr3_nt: TGTGCCAGCAGCCCGCTCCCAGGGAGCTCCTACGAGCAGTACTTC; cdr3_aa: CASSPLPGSSYEQYF
v_call: TRBV6-2/TRBV6-3; j_call: TRBJ2-7; d_call: NA; clone_size: NA; cdr3_nt: TGTGCCAGCAGTAAACCGTATCTCCAGCGCTACGAGCAGTACTTC; cdr3_aa: CASSKPYLQRYEQYF
v_call: TRBV20-1; j_call: TRBJ1-4; d_call: NA; clone_size: few; cdr3_nt: TGCAGTGCTAGACCTCCGGACAGCATGAAACTGTTTTTT; cdr3_aa: CSARPPDSMKLFF
v_call: TRBV30; j_call: TRBJ1-6; d_call: TRBD1; clone_size: NA; cdr3_nt: TGTGCCTGGAGTGTACAGGGGCGGGCACCCCTCCACTTT; cdr3_aa: CAWSVQGRAPLHF
v_call: TRBV19; j_call: TRBJ1-2; d_call: NA; clone_size: few; cdr3_nt: TGTGCCAGTAGTATACCGCCCTCGAGTGGCTACACCTTC; cdr3_aa: CASSIPPSSGYTF
v_call: TRBV6-1; j_call: TRBJ2-7; d_call: NA; clone_size: few; cdr3_nt: TGTGCCAGCAGCCGCGACTCTCGCTACGAGCAGTACTTC; cdr3_aa: CASSRDSRYEQYF
v_call: TRBV6-2/TRBV6-3; j_call: TRBJ1-1; d_call: NA; clone_size: few; cdr3_nt: TGTGCCAGCAGTTACCTGGTAACCACTGAAGCTTTCTTT; cdr3_aa: CASSYLVTTEAFF
v_call: TRBV27; j_call: TRBJ1-5; d_call: TRBD1; clone_size: NA; cdr3_nt: TGTGCCAGCAGTCCTCGACAGGGGTGGTATGAAAGCAATCAGCCCCAGCATTTT; cdr3_aa: CASSPRQGWYESNQPQHF
v_call: TRBV7-2; j_call: TRBJ2-5; d_call: TRBD1; clone_size: NA; cdr3_nt: TGTGCCAGCAGAGACAGGGTTGAGACCCAGTACTTC; cdr3_aa: CASRDRVETQYF
v_call: TRBV7-2; j_call: TRBJ1-1; d_call: NA; clone_size: few; cdr3_nt: TGTGCCAGCAGCTTAGTACCTGGGGCCGTGGGGAACACTGAAGCTTTCTTT; cdr3_aa: CASSLVPGAVGNTEAFF
v_call: TRBV6-5; j_call: TRBJ1-1; d_call: NA; clone_size: few; cdr3_nt: TGTGCCAGCAGTTACGCCCCGGGGGAGAACACTGAAGCTTTCTTT; cdr3_aa: CASSYAPGENTEAFF
v_call: TRBV24-1; j_call: TRBJ2-1; d_call: NA; clone_size: NA; cdr3_nt: TGTGCCACCAGAATGGGAGGGGGCAATGAGCAGTTCTTC; cdr3_aa: CATRMGGGNEQFF
v_call: TRBV24-1; j_call: TRBJ2-7; d_call: TRBD1; clone_size: few; cdr3_nt: TGTGCCACCAGTCGAAGACAGGGAAGCGAGCAGTACTTC; cdr3_aa: CATSRRQGSEQYF
v_call: TRBV20-1; j_call: TRBJ1-2; d_call: NA; clone_size: NA; cdr3_nt: TGCAGTGCTAGAGGGAGACTCTATGGCTACACCTTC; cdr3_aa: CSARGRLYGYTF
v_call: TRBV7-9; j_call: TRBJ2-6; d_call: TRBD1; clone_size: NA; cdr3_nt: TGTGCCAGCAGGGTACACACAGGGGTTGGGGCCAACGTCCTGACTTTC; cdr3_aa: CASRVHTGVGANVLTF
v_call: TRBV20-1; j_call: TRBJ2-1; d_call: NA; clone_size: NA; cdr3_nt: TGCAGTGCCGGCCCCCAAAACGATGAGCAGTTCTTC; cdr3_aa: CSAGPQNDEQFF
v_call: TRBV6-2/TRBV6-3; j_call: TRBJ2-1; d_call: NA; clone_size: NA; cdr3_nt: TGTGCCAGCAGTTACGTAGCGGAGCCTCCCTACAATGAGCAGTTCTTC; cdr3_aa: CASSYVAEPPYNEQFF
v_call: TRBV20-1; j_call: TRBJ1-1; d_call: NA; clone_size: few; cdr3_nt: TGCAGTGCTAGGGAGGGACGGCAGGTCACTGAAGCTTTCTTT; cdr3_aa: CSAREGRQVTEAFF
v_call: TRBV7-9; j_call: TRBJ2-7; d_call: TRBD1; clone_size: NA; cdr3_nt: TGTGCCAGCAGCAAAGGGGACAGGGGGCATGGCGAGCAGTACTTC; cdr3_aa: CASSKGDRGHGEQYF
v_call: TRBV2; j_call: TRBJ2-5; d_call: NA; clone_size: NA; cdr3_nt: TGTGCCAGCAGTTGGAGGGGGGGGACAGAGACCCAGTACTTC; cdr3_aa: CASSWRGGTETQYF
v_call: TRBV5-8; j_call: TRBJ2-7; d_call: NA; clone_size: NA; cdr3_nt: TGTGCCAGCAGCAGGGGAAGGGGCTACGAGCAGTACTTC; cdr3_aa: CASSRGRGYEQYF
v_call: TRBV7-9; j_call: TRBJ2-1; d_call: NA; clone_size: NA; cdr3_nt: TGTGCCAGCAGCTTCTTTAGCCTCAGCTCCTACAATGAGCAGTTCTTC; cdr3_aa: CASSFFSLSSYNEQFF
v_call: TRBV7-9; j_call: TRBJ2-5; d_call: TRBD2; clone_size: NA; cdr3_nt: TGTGCCAGCAGCCATTTTAGCGGGAGAAAAGAGACCCAGTACTTC; cdr3_aa: CASSHFSGRKETQYF